The 28 T cell receptor beta chains below all came from one sample that was sequenced in a study of T cell responses to AZD1222 COVID-19 vaccine. Assay used: immunoSEQ multiplex PCR; TCRdb lists only in-frame clones, some missing. The table records 250,000 to 300,000 clones, around 93% of them present only once. This specimen consisted of peripheral blood, obtained 28 days after the second AZD1222 dose. Receptors were obtained from an adult who received the AZD1222 COVID-19 vaccine.

This chain connects TRBV7-8 to TRBJ2-5, with D possibly TRBD1 on 5 matching bases. The CDR3 loop spans 12 amino acids. Germline CDR1 is SGHVS and CDR2 is FQNEAQ. Trimming took 5 bases from V and 4 from J, leaving 8 bases between them. In nucleotides, the CDR3 is TGTGCCAGCAGCCAGGGTGGAGAGACCCAGTACTTC. It is translated as CASSQGGETQYF.

The chain couples TRBV11-3 to TRBJ2-2; D is possibly TRBD1 or TRBD2 (5 bases each). The V end lost 0 bases, the J end lost 3 bases, and 17 bases lay between the germline ends. Germline assignment: CDR1 SGHNT and CDR2 YENEEA. This CDR3 comprises 18 residues. The DNA of the CDR3 is TGTGCCAGCAGCTTAGATAAGTGGGGGTCGGTGGACACCGGGGAGCTGTTTTTT. Amino acid sequence: CASSLDKWGSVDTGELFF.

Concerning this clone itself: The sample holds other DNA sequences that translate to the same CDR3. The chain is built from TRBV24-1 and TRBJ1-5, with a possible D match to TRBD1 (5 bases). Trimming took off 5 bases at V and 7 bases at J, with 8 bases between the two ends. CDR3 length: 12 amino acids. In germline, CDR1 is KGHDR, CDR2 SFDVKD. The DNA of the CDR3 is TGTGCCACCAGTGGGGGGGGACAGCCCCAGCATTTT. Amino acid sequence: CATSGGGQPQHF.

This clone was seen only once. This chain links TRBV2 with TRBJ2-3; 9 positions agree with TRBD2. The ends lost 5 bases at V and 6 bases at J; junction bases unmatched: 9. Germline V CDR1 and CDR2: SNHLY, FYNNEI. CDR3 length: 15 amino acids. The CDR3 DNA is TGTGCCAGCAGTAAGGAGGCGGGGGGGCCGGATACGCAGTATTTT. As protein: CASSKEAGGPDTQYF.

The genes are TRBV2 and TRBJ2-7; D is uncertain. This CDR3 spans 12 amino acids. With 2 bases removed from V and 4 bases from J, the gap between germline ends came to 6 bases. Germline lookup yields CDR1 SNHLY and CDR2 FYNNEI. The CDR3, as DNA: TGTGCCAGCAGTGAATTGGGGTACGAGCAGTACTTC. Protein product: CASSELGYEQYF.

This chain links TRBV7-2 with TRBJ1-6, with D possibly being TRBD1 (5 bases). Germline assignment: CDR1 SGHTA and CDR2 FQGNSA. Trimming pared 1 base from V and 7 bases from J, leaving 8 bases between. The CDR3 is made up of 14 amino acids. DNA for the CDR3: TGTGCCAGCAGCTTAGAGAGGGGCAATTCACCCCTCCACTTT. Protein: CASSLERGNSPLHF.

The chain uses TRBV7-3 and TRBJ2-3; a weak D match, TRBD1 (5 bases). Germline V gene lookup returns CDR1 SGHTA and CDR2 FQGTGA. V was clipped by 1 base and J by 6 bases, with 11 bases between them. The CDR3 has 14 amino acids. The CDR3 DNA is TGTGCCAGCAGCTTAATGGCAGGGAAGGATACGCAGTATTTT. Protein: CASSLMAGKDTQYF.

This clone was seen a single time. The chain uses TRBV29-1 and TRBJ1-2, with 9 bases lining up with TRBD1. Trimming cost V 5 bases and J 4 bases; bases outside gene matches: 5. The CDR3 totals 13 residues. Germline-derived CDR1 and CDR2 are SQVTM and ANQGSEA. The CDR3 loop reads CSVSQGAGYGYTF. The CDR3 DNA reads as TGCAGCGTTTCACAGGGGGCTGGCTATGGCTACACCTTC. Looking up the rest from reference TRBV29-1 and TRBJ1-2 gives the full variable domain: SAVISQKPSRDICQRGTSLTIQCQVDSQVTMMFWYRQQPGQSLTLIATANQGSEATYESGFVIDKFPISRPNLTFSTLTVSNMSPEDSSIYLCSVSQGAGYGYTFGSGTRLTVV.

This chain links TRBV18 with TRBJ1-4, with TRBD1 matching over 9 bases. Per germline, CDR1 KGHSH and CDR2 LQKENI. This CDR3 comprises 14 residues. With V trimmed by 3 bases and J by 8 bases, 4 bases remained unmatched. The CDR3 protein is CASSPDRGIEKLFF. The DNA for the CDR3 is TGTGCCAGCTCACCGGACAGGGGCATAGAAAAACTGTTTTTT. Using reference TRBV18 and TRBJ1-4 for the parts outside the CDR3, the full variable domain is NAGVMQNPRHLVRRRGQEARLRCSPMKGHSHVYWYRQLPEEGLKFMVYLQKENIIDESGMPKERFSAEFPKEGPSILRIQQVVRGDSAAYFCASSPDRGIEKLFFGSGTQLSVL.

This chain connects TRBV5-1 to TRBJ1-4; 7 bases map to TRBD1. V lost 4 bases to trimming and J lost 7 bases; unmatched junction nucleotides: 7. The CDR3 contains 14 residues. Germline V gene sequence: CDR1 SGHRS, CDR2 YFSETQ. The CDR3, as DNA: TGCGCCAGCAGCCCGGGACAGCCCGGTGAAAAACTGTTTTTT. This encodes CASSPGQPGEKLFF.

The J gene is TRBJ1-6, the V gene TRBV6-2 or TRBV6-3; D not resolved. Between the trimmed V and J ends, which lost 2 bases and 8 bases, there was a span of 10 bases. In germline, CDR1 is MNHEY, CDR2 SVGEGT. This CDR3 comprises 14 residues. In DNA form, the CDR3 reads TGTGCCAGCAGTTACACCCCGATCTATTCACCCCTCCACTTT. It is translated as CASSYTPIYSPLHF.

The chain joins TRBV5-1 to TRBJ1-5, with D unresolved. Germline CDR1 and CDR2: SGHRS and YFSETQ. Trimming took off 1 base at V and 2 bases at J, with 10 bases between the two ends. This CDR3 comprises 15 residues. CDR3 region: CASSLSGHGNQPQHF. DNA for the CDR3: TGCGCCAGCAGCTTGTCCGGGCATGGCAATCAGCCCCAGCATTTT.

The chain couples TRBV3-1 (or the pseudogene TRBV3-2) to TRBJ1-4; D call uncertain. Germline CDR1 is LGHDT and CDR2 is YNNKEL (reference sequence). The V and J ends lost 4 bases and 4 bases respectively, with 7 bases between them. CDR3 size: 13 residues. CDR3 bases: TGTGCCAGCAGCCGACGGGATAATGAAAAACTGTTTTTT. This encodes CASSRRDNEKLFF.

The V gene is TRBV7-9, the J gene TRBJ1-2; D is perhaps TRBD1 (5 bases). The CDR3 consists of 14 residues. Germline V lookup: CDR1 SEHNR, CDR2 FQNEAQ (reference sequence). V was trimmed by 3 bases and J by 4 bases, leaving 12 bases between them. CDR3 amino acids: CASSLEGRFYGYTF. The CDR3 bases are TGTGCCAGCAGCTTGGAGGGGAGGTTCTATGGCTACACCTTC.

The gene calls are TRBV6-5 and TRBJ1-5; unclear D gene. Germline loops: CDR1 MNHEY, CDR2 SVGAGI. The CDR3 is 13 amino acids. The V end lost 8 bases, the J end lost 2 bases, and 10 bases lay between the germline ends. The CDR3 DNA reads TGTGCCAGCGCGCCTGCGGGCAATCAGCCCCAGCATTTT. Translation gives CASAPAGNQPQHF.

The V gene is TRBV7-2, the J gene TRBJ1-2, with no clear D. Germline CDR1 SGHTA, CDR2 FQGNSA. Trimming stripped 5 bases from V and 4 bases from J, with 14 bases between. This CDR3 has 14 amino acids. The CDR3 DNA reads TGTGCCAGCAGCCCGACCGGCAACGGCTATGGCTACACCTTC. It is translated as CASSPTGNGYGYTF.

This clone was picked up a small number of times. This rearrangement joins TRBV3-1 (or the pseudogene TRBV3-2) to TRBJ1-2, with a possible D match to TRBD1 (6 bases). Germline CDR1 LGHDT, CDR2 YNNKEL (reference sequence). This CDR3 contains 11 residues. Trimming stripped 4 bases from V and 7 bases from J, with 7 bases between. The CDR3 region has the DNA TGTGCCAGCAGCCTAGGGGGTGGCTACACCTTC. This gives the protein CASSLGGGYTF.

The gene calls are TRBV7-9 and TRBJ1-1, with D possibly being TRBD1 (5 bases). Germline V gives CDR1 SEHNR, CDR2 FQNEAQ (reference sequence). The CDR3 spans 13 residues. V was clipped by 2 bases and J by 7 bases, with 11 bases between them. In DNA form, the CDR3 reads TGTGCCAGCAGCTTACGGGGAACAGGTGAAGCTTTCTTT. This encodes CASSLRGTGEAFF. Looking up the rest from reference TRBV7-9 and TRBJ1-1 gives the full variable domain: DTGVSQNPRHKITKRGQNVTFRCDPISEHNRLYWYRQTLGQGPEFLTYFQNEAQLEKSRLLSDRFSAERPKGSFSTLEIQRTEQGDSAMYLCASSLRGTGEAFFGQGTRLTVV.

This sequence joins TRBV27 and TRBJ1-2; no clear D gene. The length of the CDR3 is 13 residues. Trimming shortened V by 2 bases and J by 2 bases, and 6 bases separated the two germline ends. CDR1 and CDR2 (germline): MNHEY, SMNVEV (reference sequence). CDR3 loop: CASSLTENYGYTF. CDR3 in DNA: TGTGCCAGCAGTTTAACGGAGAACTATGGCTACACCTTC.

V usage is TRBV7-9 and J usage is TRBJ2-3; D gene unclear. V was shortened by 0 bases and J by 9 bases, with 7 bases between the two germline ends. CDR3 length: 12 residues. From germline, CDR1 is SEHNR and CDR2 FQNEAQ (reference sequence). The DNA for the CDR3 is TGTGCCAGCAGCTTAGCGGCTCGAACGCAGTATTTT. Its protein is CASSLAARTQYF.

This chain connects TRBV5-6 to TRBJ1-1; no clear D gene. The germline V gene encodes CDR1 SGHDT and CDR2 YYEEEE. The V and J ends lost 2 bases and 6 bases respectively, with 11 bases between them. The CDR3 has 13 residues. The CDR3 protein is CASSFGTDPEAFF. DNA for the CDR3: TGTGCCAGCAGCTTCGGTACGGACCCTGAAGCTTTCTTT.

The chain carries TRBV7-9 and TRBJ2-1; D is undetermined. The CDR3 runs to 13 residues. V lost 4 bases and J 6 bases, leaving 10 bases between the germline ends. CDR1 and CDR2 (germline): SEHNR, FQNEAQ (reference sequence). The CDR3 DNA follows: TGTGCCAGCAGCTCATCCACAGCCAATGAGCAGTTCTTC. It is translated as CASSSSTANEQFF. Combining the CDR3 with reference TRBV7-9 and TRBJ2-1 gives the whole variable domain DTGVSQNPRHKITKRGQNVTFRCDPISEHNRLYWYRQTLGQGPEFLTYFQNEAQLEKSRLLSDRFSAERPKGSFSTLEIQRTEQGDSAMYLCASSSSTANEQFFGPGTRLTVL.

Only one count was recorded for this clone. This sequence joins TRBV12-3 or TRBV12-4 and TRBJ2-2, with D perhaps TRBD1 (5 bases). This CDR3 comprises 13 residues. V lost 7 bases, J lost 9 bases, and 15 bases lay in between. The CDR3 region has the DNA TGTGCCAGCATGCAGGGTCCGGACCGGGAGCTGTTTTTT. It translates to CASMQGPDRELFF.

This chain connects TRBV11-1 to TRBJ1-1; D is unclear. The germline V and J ends were trimmed by 2 bases and 1 base, with 11 bases remaining between them. The CDR3 loop spans 15 amino acids. CDR1 and CDR2 from the germline V gene are SGHAT and FQDESV (reference sequence). CDR3 loop: CASSLFGRGNTEAFF. As DNA, the CDR3 is TGTGCCAGCAGCTTATTCGGACGGGGGAACACTGAAGCTTTCTTT.

The chain uses TRBV12-3 or TRBV12-4 and TRBJ2-3; D is perhaps TRBD2 (6 bases). The V end lost 5 bases, the J end lost 6 bases, and 9 bases lay between the germline ends. This CDR3 comprises 12 residues. Here the CDR3 DNA reads TGTGCCAGCAGTGGGACTCTGGATACGCAGTATTTT. Amino acids: CASSGTLDTQYF.

This chain joins TRBV28 and TRBJ1-2, with no clear D. The CDR3 consists of 14 residues. V lost 3 bases to trimming and J lost 8 bases, with 16 bases between them. Germline V gene lookup returns CDR1 MDHEN and CDR2 SYDVKM. The CDR3 loop reads CASSLGRSSKGYTF. In nucleotides, the CDR3 is TGTGCCAGCAGTTTGGGTCGCAGTTCTAAGGGCTACACCTTC.

The chain carries TRBV7-9 and TRBJ2-1; the D gene is possibly TRBD2 (5 bases). Germline V gene lookup returns CDR1 SEHNR and CDR2 FQNEAQ (reference sequence). This CDR3 region has 13 residues. The V end was cut by 3 bases, the J end by 5 bases, with 8 bases between. CDR3 coding DNA: TGTGCCAGCAGCTTCCTCGGGAACAATGAGCAGTTCTTC. It encodes CASSFLGNNEQFF.

This sequence joins TRBV6-2 or TRBV6-3 and TRBJ2-7; TRBD1 aligns across 10 bases. Per germline, CDR1 MNHEY and CDR2 SVGEGT. The CDR3 sequence is 15 residues long. V was pared by 5 bases and J by 2 bases, with 6 bases of the junction left unmatched. CDR3 coding DNA: TGTGCCAGCAGTGGCCTCGGGACAGGGGCCTACGAGCAGTACTTC. Amino acids: CASSGLGTGAYEQYF.